This T cell receptor beta chain was sequenced for a study of blood T cell repertoires in COVID-19. Whole-study context: COVID-19 samples collected from the United States, Italy and Spain covered acute and convalescent phases. Sample material is recorded as cDNA or gDNA derived from T cells, B-cell-depleted T cells, or PBMCs.

Generated by immunoSEQ multiplex PCR, the TCRdb table keeps only in-frame clones and is missing some. This sample has some 200,000 clones, with less than 90% found just once. The receptor was isolated from a woman between 70 and 85 years old with acute or convalescent COVID-19. Sequencing was done on a sample of peripheral blood.

In DNA, the CDR3 is TGTGCCAGCAGCTCCGGGACAGGGTGGGCAGGGGCCAACGTCCTGACTTTC. Its protein is CASSSGTGWAGANVLTF. This rearrangement joins TRBV5-8 to TRBJ2-6; 9 positions agree with TRBD1. Germline V gives CDR1 SGHTS, CDR2 YDEGEE. The V gene end was trimmed by 3 bases and the J gene end by 4 bases; junction bases not matched to a gene: 8. The CDR3 sequence is 17 residues long.